Following are 20 T cell receptor beta chains from one sample sequenced in a study of shared clonotypes between healthy human individuals. TCRdb's table, derived via immunoSEQ multiplex PCR, lists solely in-frame clones and lacks some. The table lists approximately 720,000 clones, around 72% of them singletons. What was sequenced was memory CD4+ T cells sorted from blood. Regarding subset: CD45RA-negative fraction. The source of these receptors is a woman in her twenties or thirties in good health.

The rearrangement joins TRBV18 to TRBJ2-5, with 7 positions matching TRBD2. The J segment lost 1 base and the V segment lost 4 bases, leaving 9 bases of the junction unmatched. CDR1 KGHSH and CDR2 LQKENI come from the germline V gene. CDR3 size: 16 residues. CDR3 sequence: CASSRASGGAQETQYF. For the CDR3, the DNA is TGTGCCAGCTCACGGGCTAGCGGAGGGGCCCAAGAGACCCAGTACTTC.

The V gene is TRBV5-1, the J gene TRBJ2-2; 7 bases are shared with TRBD2. Germline loops: CDR1 SGHRS, CDR2 YFSETQ. The CDR3 totals 15 residues. V was pared by 3 bases and J by 6 bases, with 8 bases of the junction left unmatched. The CDR3 region is CASSSQRGKPGELFF. The CDR3 nucleotides read TGCGCCAGCAGCTCCCAGCGGGGTAAACCCGGGGAGCTGTTTTTT.

The rearrangement joins TRBV7-9 to TRBJ1-1; D unresolved. V dropped 4 bases and J dropped 2 bases, with 14 bases sitting between them. The CDR3 is 15 residues long. In germline, CDR1 is SEHNR, CDR2 FQNEAQ (reference sequence). CDR3 in amino acids: CASSSNSGFNTEAFF. CDR3 nucleotides: TGTGCCAGCAGCTCCAACTCTGGCTTCAACACTGAAGCTTTCTTT.

The chain links TRBV7-9 to TRBJ2-1; maybe TRBD2 (7 bases). CDR3 length: 15 residues. Germline CDR1 reads SEHNR; CDR2 reads FQNEAQ (reference sequence). Trimming pared 1 base from V and 2 bases from J, leaving 9 bases between. DNA for the CDR3: TGTGCCAGCAGCTTAGGGGGGGGCCCCTACAATGAGCAGTTCTTC. Protein sequence: CASSLGGGPYNEQFF.

The chain combines TRBV7-7 with TRBJ1-3; 7 bases map to TRBD1. With V trimmed by 1 base and J by 3 bases, 9 bases remained unmatched. CDR1 is SSHAT, CDR2 FNYEAQ, per germline (reference sequence). CDR3 length equals 17 residues. The CDR3 coding sequence is TGTGCCAGCAGCTTAGTGTGTGGAGGGGGCGATGGAAACACCATATATTTT. Its translation is CASSLVCGGGDGNTIYF. Together with reference TRBV7-7 and TRBJ1-3, the CDR3 gives the full variable domain: GAGVSQSPRYKVTKRGQDVTLRCDPISSHATLYWYQQALGQGPEFLTYFNYEAQPDKSGLPSDRFSAERPEGSISTLTIQRTEQRDSAMYRCASSLVCGGGDGNTIYFGEGSWLTVV.

V and J are TRBV28 and TRBJ1-4, with no clear D. V was shortened by 6 bases and J by 4 bases, with 24 bases between the two germline ends. The CDR3 spans 18 residues. From germline, CDR1 is MDHEN and CDR2 SYDVKM. CDR3 nucleotides: TGTGCCAGCAGGCGTCAAGCAAAGATTTCTACCAGTAATGAAAAACTGTTTTTT. It translates to CASRRQAKISTSNEKLFF.

CDR3 in amino acids: CASSLEAGIGEQYF. DNA for the CDR3: TGTGCCAGCAGCTTGGAGGCGGGAATTGGGGAGCAGTACTTC. V and J are TRBV7-9 and TRBJ2-7, with D possibly matching TRBD2 (6 bases). The CDR3 sequence is 14 residues long. CDR1 is SEHNR and CDR2 is FQNEAQ in the germline V gene (reference sequence). V was clipped by 3 bases and J by 7 bases, with 16 bases between them.

This clone occurred a few times. The V gene is TRBV28, the J gene TRBJ1-1, with D unresolved. The CDR3 is 15 residues long. Per germline, CDR1 MDHEN and CDR2 SYDVKM. V was shortened by 7 bases and J by 1 base, with 16 bases between the two germline ends. The CDR3 spells CASITGGNENTEAFF. For the CDR3, the DNA is TGTGCCAGCATCACCGGCGGGAATGAGAACACTGAAGCTTTCTTT.

The rearrangement links TRBV10-2 to TRBJ1-1, with D possibly matching TRBD1 (5 bases). The CDR3 is 13 residues long. V was trimmed by 4 bases and J by 6 bases, leaving 12 bases between them. Per the germline V gene, CDR1 is WSHSY and CDR2 is SAAADI. The CDR3 reads CASSAQGTSEAFF. CDR3 nucleotide sequence: TGCGCCAGCAGTGCTCAGGGAACGTCTGAAGCTTTCTTT.

This clone appeared a few times. The V gene is TRBV27, the J gene TRBJ2-7, with 9 bases identical to TRBD1. CDR1 and CDR2 (germline): MNHEY, SMNVEV (reference sequence). V trimming: 11 bases; J trimming: 3 bases; junction bases outside the gene matches: 8. CDR3 length: 13 residues. CDR3 in DNA: TGTGCCGTAGCCCGGGACAGGGTCTACGAGCAGTACTTC. As protein: CAVARDRVYEQYF.

The chain uses TRBV7-9 and TRBJ2-2, with no clear D. V was trimmed by 5 bases and J by 7 bases, leaving 17 bases between them. This CDR3 region has 15 residues. From germline, CDR1 is SEHNR and CDR2 FQNEAQ (reference sequence). CDR3 loop: CASSPQDLSYGELFF. In DNA form, the CDR3 reads TGTGCCAGCAGCCCCCAGGATTTAAGTTACGGGGAGCTGTTTTTT.

The rearrangement joins TRBV7-3 to TRBJ2-3, with D perhaps TRBD1 (7 bases). Germline V gives CDR1 SGHTA, CDR2 FQGTGA. CDR3 length: 13 amino acids. V shed 3 bases and J shed 5 bases, with 9 bases lying between them. The CDR3 DNA is TGTGCCAGCAGCTTCAGGGGGGAAGATACGCAGTATTTT. Amino acid sequence: CASSFRGEDTQYF.

The gene calls are TRBV6-1 and TRBJ2-7; 10 nucleotides match TRBD2. The junction had 10 bases not matched to a gene; V was cut back by 1 base and J by 7 bases. The CDR3 runs to 16 residues. The V gene's germline CDR1 is MNHNS and CDR2 SASEGT. This chain's CDR3 is CASSEGQTLAGVEQYF. The CDR3 DNA reads as TGTGCCAGCAGTGAAGGACAGACGCTAGCGGGAGTTGAGCAGTACTTC.

This clone showed up just a few times. V is TRBV27 and J is TRBJ2-7; D perhaps matches TRBD1 (6 bases). The CDR3 length is 14 residues. V was shortened by 6 bases and J by 3 bases, with 15 bases between the two germline ends. CDR1 is MNHEY, CDR2 SMNVEV, per germline (reference sequence). The CDR3 DNA is TGTGCCAGCAGACCTTCGACAGGCCACTACGAGCAGTACTTC. This sequence encodes CASRPSTGHYEQYF.

In the case of this clone: The sample has other DNA sequences that encode this CDR3 too. The V and J genes are TRBV6-1 and TRBJ2-7; D might be TRBD1 (5 bases). From germline, CDR1 is MNHNS and CDR2 SASEGT. This CDR3 spans 11 amino acids. Trimming removed 6 bases at V and 3 bases at J, with 6 bases between. The CDR3 reads CASSTGYEQYF. The CDR3 DNA reads TGTGCCAGCAGCACAGGCTACGAGCAGTACTTC.

Of note for this clone: The junction does not match germline at one end; this may be a read error. The gene calls are TRBV5-5 and TRBJ2-7; D may match TRBD1 or TRBD2 (5 bases each). The length of the CDR3 is 13 residues. Germline V gene sequence: CDR1 SGHKS, CDR2 YYEKEE (reference sequence). CDR3 residues: CASSPIGDHAGHF. DNA of the CDR3: TGTGCCAGCAGCCCCATTGGGGACCACGCCGGGCACTTC.

V usage is TRBV27 and J usage is TRBJ1-2, with D maybe TRBD1 (5 bases). The V gene's germline CDR1 is MNHEY and CDR2 SMNVEV (reference sequence). The CDR3 runs 15 residues. The V gene lost 0 bases and the J gene lost 7 bases, with 15 bases spanning the gap. The CDR3 protein is CASSLSFGLGLGYTF. The CDR3, as DNA: TGTGCCAGCAGTTTATCGTTCGGGCTGGGGCTTGGCTACACCTTC.

The chain carries TRBV11-3 and TRBJ1-1; D remains ambiguous. Germline lookup yields CDR1 SGHNT and CDR2 YENEEA. With 2 bases removed from V and 1 base from J, the gap between germline ends came to 8 bases. CDR3 size: 14 residues. CDR3 nucleotide sequence: TGTGCCAGCAGCTTATTATCTAGGAACACTGAAGCTTTCTTT. Translated: CASSLLSRNTEAFF.

This clone was seen ten or more times. CDR3 coding DNA: TGTGCCAGCAGTTACGCAACTGGTCGGGGATCCTACGAGCAGTACTTC. Protein sequence: CASSYATGRGSYEQYF. The chain couples TRBV6-7 to TRBJ2-7; weak D call: TRBD2 (5 bases). TRBV6-7 is filed as an ORF, its function uncertain. V lost 2 bases to trimming and J lost 1 base, with 15 bases between them. The CDR3 consists of 16 residues.

This chain's CDR3 is CASSSRVRGYTF. Here the CDR3 DNA reads TGTGCCAGCAGCTCCAGGGTACGTGGCTACACCTTC. The chain has TRBV28 and TRBJ1-2; D is possibly TRBD1 (5 bases). V was cut by 6 bases and J by 7 bases, with 12 bases left in between. This CDR3 has 12 amino acids. Germline CDR1 reads MDHEN; CDR2 reads SYDVKM.